The 17 T cell receptor beta chains reported below all come from one sample, sequenced in a study of T cell responses to AZD1222 COVID-19 vaccine (dated by TCRdb to about 2021). Libraries were made using the immunoSEQ multiplex PCR assay. In TCRdb, the immuneACCESS table is reduced to in-frame sequences with V and J assigned. These tables do not hold every clone; where another copy was compared, an unresolved V gene accounts for under half, and the others remain unexplained. The sample records fewer than 250,000 clones, approximately 92% of which are singletons. The top ten hold 1% to 1.5% of the sample. In light of the paper, this sample's time point label describes: baseline before first vaccination. The specimen was peripheral blood, collected on day 0 of AZD1222 vaccination. All receptors derive from an adult in good health.

The chain has TRBV9 and TRBJ2-1; 8 bases fit TRBD2. The trim removed 2 bases at V and 6 bases at J, leaving 7 bases unmatched. Germline V CDR1 and CDR2: SGDLS, YYNGEE. CDR3 length: 15 residues. The CDR3 loop reads CASSVRGGLSNEQFF. Written as DNA, the CDR3 is TGTGCCAGCAGCGTTCGGGGGGGCCTCTCCAATGAGCAGTTCTTC.

This chain joins TRBV5-5 and TRBJ1-6; D may be TRBD1 (6 bases). Per the germline V gene, CDR1 is SGHKS and CDR2 is YYEKEE (reference sequence). The CDR3 extends over 15 amino acids. V was trimmed by 4 bases and J by 4 bases, leaving 12 bases between them. CDR3 DNA sequence: TGTGCCAGCAGCATGATACAGGGTTATAATTCACCCCTCCACTTT. Its protein product is CASSMIQGYNSPLHF.

The chain joins TRBV19 to TRBJ1-2; the D is unclear. The CDR3 runs to 14 residues. The germline V gene encodes CDR1 LNHDA and CDR2 SQIVND (reference sequence). V lost 1 base to trimming and J lost 3 bases, with 9 bases between them. DNA for the CDR3: TGTGCCAGTAGTATAGGACGGGTGGACTATGGCTACACCTTC. Its translation: CASSIGRVDYGYTF.

The rearrangement uses TRBV27 and TRBJ2-5; D unresolved. CDR1 MNHEY and CDR2 SMNVEV come from the germline V gene (reference sequence). V was clipped by 4 bases and J by 0 bases, with 18 bases between them. The CDR3 length is 17 residues. The CDR3 region is CASSSLRYPTYQETQYF. The CDR3 DNA follows: TGTGCCAGCAGTTCACTCAGGTATCCAACCTACCAAGAGACCCAGTACTTC.

The chain carries TRBV5-1 and TRBJ1-5, with 8 bases fitting TRBD1. Trimming cost V 4 bases and J 4 bases; bases outside gene matches: 7. The CDR3 sequence is 15 residues long. Germline V CDR1 and CDR2: SGHRS, YFSETQ. The CDR3 spells CASSPQGGDNQPQHF. The CDR3 DNA is TGCGCCAGCAGCCCACAGGGGGGGGATAATCAGCCCCAGCATTTT.

This chain connects TRBV4-3 to TRBJ1-2; D not resolved. V was cut by 0 bases and J by 4 bases, with 9 bases left in between. This CDR3 spans 14 amino acids. Germline values: CDR1 LGHNA, CDR2 YSLEER. The CDR3 DNA reads TGCGCCAGCAGCCAAGATCCCTTCGCCTATGGCTACACCTTC. Its protein product is CASSQDPFAYGYTF.

This rearrangement joins TRBV28 to TRBJ2-5; no reliable D call. The CDR3 is 13 amino acids. Between the trimmed V and J ends, which lost 5 bases and 6 bases, there was a span of 13 bases. CDR1 is MDHEN and CDR2 is SYDVKM in the germline V gene. CDR3 nucleotide sequence: TGTGCCAGCAGTGGTTTCGGGCGGCAGACCCAGTACTTC. Its protein product is CASSGFGRQTQYF. Full variable domain (rest looked up from reference TRBV28 and TRBJ2-5): DVKVTQSSRYLVKRTGEKVFLECVQDMDHENMFWYRQDPGLGLRLIYFSYDVKMKEKGDIPEGYSVSREKKERFSLILESASTNQTSMYLCASSGFGRQTQYFGPGTRLLVL.

The chain uses TRBV6-5 and TRBJ1-3; D uncertain. CDR3 length: 14 amino acids. The V end lost 6 bases, the J end lost 0 bases, and 9 bases lay between the germline ends. CDR1 and CDR2 (germline): MNHEY, SVGAGI. CDR3 coding DNA: TGTGCCAGCAGGGAGGGCGGCTCTGGAAACACCATATATTTT. Encoded protein: CASREGGSGNTIYF.

The genes are TRBV5-6 and TRBJ1-1; D may be TRBD1 (6 bases). Trimming left V 1 base short and J 2 bases short, with 15 bases between. This CDR3 has 16 residues. Germline CDR1 and CDR2: SGHDT and YYEEEE. CDR3 residues: CASSLRRGASNTEAFF. The DNA of the CDR3 is TGTGCCAGCAGCTTGAGGAGGGGGGCAAGTAACACTGAAGCTTTCTTT.

The chain has TRBV7-9 and TRBJ1-2, with TRBD1 identical over 7 bases. The CDR3 sequence is 13 residues long. V lost 5 bases to trimming and J lost 4 bases; unmatched junction nucleotides: 4. Germline V gene lookup returns CDR1 SEHNR and CDR2 FQNEAQ (reference sequence). The CDR3 region has the DNA TGTGCCAGCAGCCGGGACAGCTCCTATGGCTACACCTTC. It translates to CASSRDSSYGYTF.

The chain combines TRBV3-1 (or the pseudogene TRBV3-2) with TRBJ2-1; the D is unclear. This CDR3 contains 16 residues. CDR1 and CDR2 (germline): LGHDT, YNNKEL (reference sequence). The germline V and J ends were trimmed by 3 bases and 6 bases, with 18 bases remaining between them. For the CDR3, the DNA is TGTGCCAGCAGCCACCTTGCCCTCAGCGAATTCAATGAGCAGTTCTTC. It specifies CASSHLALSEFNEQFF.

The chain has TRBV20-1 and TRBJ1-2, with TRBD1 identical over 8 bases. The CDR3 runs 11 residues. In germline, CDR1 is DFQATT, CDR2 SNEGSKA (reference sequence). The ends lost 6 bases at V and 7 bases at J; junction bases unmatched: 4. This CDR3 reads CSAGQGSGYTF. Here the CDR3 DNA reads TGCAGTGCCGGACAGGGAAGTGGCTACACCTTC.

This clone was recorded only once. J is TRBJ1-1 and V is TRBV27, with 7 bases identical to TRBD1. J gave up 5 bases and V 6 bases, and 18 bases lay outside the gene matches. Germline lookup yields CDR1 MNHEY and CDR2 SMNVEV (reference sequence). CDR3 length: 17 residues. DNA for the CDR3: TGTGCCAGCAGGCCCCCCTGGGACAGCAGTTTTTTGACTGAAGCTTTCTTT. This sequence encodes CASRPPWDSSFLTEAFF.

As DNA, the CDR3 is TGTGCCAGCAGCGGATTACCGCAGGGGGCTGGAAACACCATATATTTT. It yields the protein CASSGLPQGAGNTIYF. V is TRBV7-6 and J is TRBJ1-3; 7 nucleotides match TRBD1. V was clipped by 5 bases and J by 2 bases; unmatched bases: 9. This CDR3 contains 16 residues. Germline loops: CDR1 SGHVS, CDR2 FNYEAQ.

This clone was observed a handful of times. The rearrangement joins TRBV5-4 to TRBJ1-2, with 7 positions matching TRBD1. CDR1 is SGHNT and CDR2 is YYREEE in the germline V gene (reference sequence). Trimming cost V 5 bases and J 2 bases; bases outside gene matches: 15. The CDR3 is 17 amino acids. As DNA, the CDR3 is TGTGCCAGCAGGGCGTCAGAGGGACAGCTCAAAAACTATGGCTACACCTTC. Translating gives CASRASEGQLKNYGYTF.

The chain combines TRBV6-5 with TRBJ1-4; the D is unclear. The length of the CDR3 is 13 residues. Germline loops: CDR1 MNHEY, CDR2 SVGAGI. The ends were cut back, 2 bases at V and 12 bases at J, with 13 bases in the middle. CDR3: CASSYRTDGQLFF. In nucleotides, the CDR3 is TGTGCCAGCAGTTACCGTACTGACGGGCAACTGTTTTTT.

This chain joins TRBV2 and TRBJ1-5; 7 positions match TRBD1. The CDR3 totals 16 residues. V was clipped by 8 bases and J by 0 bases; unmatched bases: 10. CDR1 is SNHLY and CDR2 is FYNNEI in the germline V gene. CDR3 amino acids: CASRGDSLYSNQPQHF. The CDR3 DNA reads as TGTGCCAGCCGGGGGGACAGCCTATATAGCAATCAGCCCCAGCATTTT.